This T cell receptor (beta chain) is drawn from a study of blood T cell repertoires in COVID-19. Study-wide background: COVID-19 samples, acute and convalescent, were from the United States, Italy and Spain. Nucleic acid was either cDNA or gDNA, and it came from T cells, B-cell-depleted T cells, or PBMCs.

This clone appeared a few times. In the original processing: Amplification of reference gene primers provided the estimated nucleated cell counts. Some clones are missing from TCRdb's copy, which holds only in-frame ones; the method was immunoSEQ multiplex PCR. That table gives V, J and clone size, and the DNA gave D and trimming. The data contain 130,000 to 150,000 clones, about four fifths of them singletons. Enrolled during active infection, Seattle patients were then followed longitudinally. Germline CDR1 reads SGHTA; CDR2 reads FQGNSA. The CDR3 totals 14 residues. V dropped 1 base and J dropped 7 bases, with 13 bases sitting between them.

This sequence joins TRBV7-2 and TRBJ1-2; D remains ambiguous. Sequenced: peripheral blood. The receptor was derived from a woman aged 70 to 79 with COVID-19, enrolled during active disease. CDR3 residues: CASSLETVEIGYTF. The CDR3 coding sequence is TGTGCCAGCAGCTTAGAGACGGTGGAGATTGGCTACACCTTC.